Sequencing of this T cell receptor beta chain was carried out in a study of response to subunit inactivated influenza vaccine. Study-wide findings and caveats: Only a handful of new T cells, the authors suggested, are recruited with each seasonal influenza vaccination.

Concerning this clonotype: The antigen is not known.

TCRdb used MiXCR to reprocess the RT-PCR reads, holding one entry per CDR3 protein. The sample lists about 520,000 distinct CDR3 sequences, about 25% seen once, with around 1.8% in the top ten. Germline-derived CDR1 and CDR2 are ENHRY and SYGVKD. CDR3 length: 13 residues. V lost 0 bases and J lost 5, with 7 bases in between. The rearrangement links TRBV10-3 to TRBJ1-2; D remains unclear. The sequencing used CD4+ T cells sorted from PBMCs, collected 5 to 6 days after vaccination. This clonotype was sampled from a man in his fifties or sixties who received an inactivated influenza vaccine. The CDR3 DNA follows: TGTGCCATCAGTGAGTCGAGTGCTTATGGCTACACCTTC. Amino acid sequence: CAISESSAYGYTF.